This T cell receptor (beta chain) was obtained from a study of CD8 T cells in Susac syndrome. RNA in amounts of about 0.45 to 1 ug was reverse transcribed with random hexamers. TCRdb re-called the immunoSEQ multiplex PCR reads through MiXCR, storing one row per CDR3 protein. The table includes approximately 50,000 distinct CDR3 sequences, 85% to 95% detected once. The germline V gene encodes CDR1 SNHLY and CDR2 FYNNEI. The CDR3 covers 15 residues. Deletions cut 9 bases from V and 1 base from J, with 19 bases between. The T cells that were sequenced for TCR beta were CD8+ and CD4+ cells from blood. Patients with Susac syndrome showed fulfilment of recently defined diagnostic criteria for definite or probable disease.

The sequencing input was CD8+ T cells from PBMCs. This TCR derives from a human donor with Susac syndrome. The chain combines TRBV2 with TRBJ2-7, with D tentatively TRBD2 (6 bases). The DNA of the CDR3 is TGTGCCAGTATCGAGGGAATTCGGGGGTCCTACGAGCAGTACTTC. Its translation: CASIEGIRGSYEQYF.